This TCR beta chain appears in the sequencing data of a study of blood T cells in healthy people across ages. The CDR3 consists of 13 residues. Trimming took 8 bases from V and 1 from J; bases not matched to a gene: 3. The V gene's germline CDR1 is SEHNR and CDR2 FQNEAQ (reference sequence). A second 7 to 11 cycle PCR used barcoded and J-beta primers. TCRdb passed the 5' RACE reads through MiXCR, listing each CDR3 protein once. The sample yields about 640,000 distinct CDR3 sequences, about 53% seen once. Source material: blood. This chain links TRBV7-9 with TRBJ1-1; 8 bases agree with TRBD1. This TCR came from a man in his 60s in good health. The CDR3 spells CASWGTGNTEAFF. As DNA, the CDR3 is TGTGCCAGCTGGGGGACAGGGAACACTGAAGCTTTCTTT.